This TCR beta chain was sequenced for a study of blood T cell repertoires in COVID-19. Looking at the study overall: Samples came from the United States, Italy and Spain, spanning acute and convalescent COVID-19. T cells, B-cell-depleted T cells, or PBMCs provided the cDNA or gDNA that served as material.

CDR1 and CDR2 (germline): MNHEY, SMNVEV (reference sequence). V lost 4 bases to trimming and J lost 4 bases, with 16 bases between them. This CDR3 spans 15 amino acids. Study processing details: Reference gene primer amplification yielded estimated nucleated cell counts. TCRdb keeps only in-frame clones here, not all; method: immunoSEQ multiplex PCR. V and J calls and clone size are copied from that table; D and trimming were computed from the DNA. Among 200,000 to 300,000 clones listed, about 85% were seen once. This clone has just one count. This clonotype was obtained from a man aged 55 to 70 with acute or convalescent COVID-19. The sample taken for sequencing was peripheral blood. The genes are TRBV27 and TRBJ1-1; perhaps TRBD1 as D (5 bases). DNA of the CDR3: TGTGCCAGCAGTTCTCCCGGGGGGAGCTCCACTGAAGCTTTCTTT. Translation: CASSSPGGSSTEAFF.